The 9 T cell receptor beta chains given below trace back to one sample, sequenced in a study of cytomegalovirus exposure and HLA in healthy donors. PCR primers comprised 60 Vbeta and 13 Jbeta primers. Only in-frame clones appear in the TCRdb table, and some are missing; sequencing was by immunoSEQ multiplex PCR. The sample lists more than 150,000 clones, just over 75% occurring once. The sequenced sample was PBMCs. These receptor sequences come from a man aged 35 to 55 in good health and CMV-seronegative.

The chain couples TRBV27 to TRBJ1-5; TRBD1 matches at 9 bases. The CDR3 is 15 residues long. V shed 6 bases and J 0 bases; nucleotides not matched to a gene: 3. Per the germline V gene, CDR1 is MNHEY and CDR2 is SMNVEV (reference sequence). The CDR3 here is CASSTGQGSNQPQHF. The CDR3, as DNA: TGTGCCAGCAGCACGGGACAGGGTAGCAATCAGCCCCAGCATTTT.

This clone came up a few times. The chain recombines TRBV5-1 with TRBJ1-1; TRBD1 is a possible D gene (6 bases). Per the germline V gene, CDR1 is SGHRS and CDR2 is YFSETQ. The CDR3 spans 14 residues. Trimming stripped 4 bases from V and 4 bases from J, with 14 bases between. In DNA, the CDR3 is TGCGCCAGCAGCCTGTACAGGGAACGCACTGAAGCTTTCTTT. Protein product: CASSLYRERTEAFF.

For the CDR3, the DNA is TGTGCCAGCAGTTTCAGCGGGAATGGCGAGCAGTACTTC. Translating it yields CASSFSGNGEQYF. V and J are TRBV27 and TRBJ2-7; TRBD2 agrees at 7 bases. Germline values: CDR1 MNHEY, CDR2 SMNVEV (reference sequence). Losses at the gene ends were 3 bases for V and 6 bases for J; bases not matched to a gene: 5. This CDR3 spans 13 amino acids.

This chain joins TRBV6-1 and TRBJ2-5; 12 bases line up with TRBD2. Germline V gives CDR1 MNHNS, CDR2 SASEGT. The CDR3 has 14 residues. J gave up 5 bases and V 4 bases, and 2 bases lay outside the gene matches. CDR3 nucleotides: TGTGCCAGCAGTGGACTAGCGGGAGACGAGACCCAGTACTTC. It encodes CASSGLAGDETQYF.

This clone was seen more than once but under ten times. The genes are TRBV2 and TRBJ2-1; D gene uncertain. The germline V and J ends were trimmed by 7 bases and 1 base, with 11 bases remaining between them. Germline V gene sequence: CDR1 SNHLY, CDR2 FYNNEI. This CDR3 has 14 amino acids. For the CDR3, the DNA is TGTGCCAGCACGGGTCTCCAGTCCTACAATGAGCAGTTCTTC. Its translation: CASTGLQSYNEQFF.

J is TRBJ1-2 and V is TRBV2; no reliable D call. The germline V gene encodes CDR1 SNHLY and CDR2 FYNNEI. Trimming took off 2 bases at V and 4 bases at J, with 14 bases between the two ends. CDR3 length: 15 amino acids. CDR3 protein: CASSELRGSSYGYTF. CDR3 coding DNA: TGTGCCAGCAGTGAATTACGGGGTAGTAGCTATGGCTACACCTTC.

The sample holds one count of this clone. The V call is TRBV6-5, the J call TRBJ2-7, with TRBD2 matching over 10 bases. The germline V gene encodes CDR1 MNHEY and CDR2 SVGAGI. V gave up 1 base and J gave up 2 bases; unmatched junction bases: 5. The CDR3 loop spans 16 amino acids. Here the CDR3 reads CASSYLSGRGTYEQYF. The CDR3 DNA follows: TGTGCCAGCAGTTACTTGAGCGGGAGGGGCACCTACGAGCAGTACTTC.

The CDR3 DNA is TGTGCCAGCAGATTGACAGGGGGTCTGGGAGAGCAGTACTTC. Translating gives CASRLTGGLGEQYF. The chain combines TRBV6-1 with TRBJ2-7, with 9 nucleotides matching TRBD1. The CDR3 extends over 14 amino acids. Germline V lookup: CDR1 MNHNS, CDR2 SASEGT. Trimming at V came to 6 bases and at J to 7 bases, leaving 10 bases not matched to a gene.

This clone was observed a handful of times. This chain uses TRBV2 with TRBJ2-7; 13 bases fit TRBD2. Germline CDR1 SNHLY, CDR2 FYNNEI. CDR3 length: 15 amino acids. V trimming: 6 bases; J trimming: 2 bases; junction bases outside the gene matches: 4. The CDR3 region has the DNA TGTGCCAGCAGACCGACTAGCGGGGGGACCTACGAGCAGTACTTC. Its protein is CASRPTSGGTYEQYF.